This TCR beta chain was observed in a study of blood T cell repertoires in COVID-19. Study-level background: COVID-19 samples from acute and convalescent phases originated in the United States, Italy and Spain. PBMCs, B-cell-depleted T cells, or T cells provided the cDNA or gDNA that made up the material.

The CDR3 covers 15 residues. V was clipped by 5 bases and J by 2 bases, with 13 bases between them. CDR1 is LNHDA and CDR2 is SQIVND in the germline V gene (reference sequence). Per the authors' pipeline: Amplification from reference gene primers served as the basis for estimated nucleated cell counts. The protocol was immunoSEQ multiplex PCR, while the TCRdb copy is restricted to in-frame clones and leaves out a portion. Clone size and V and J calls were adopted from that table, with D and trimming inferred from the DNA. The sample has some 35,000 clones, around 82% seen once. The rearrangement uses TRBV19 and TRBJ1-5, with TRBD1 as a possible D gene (6 bases). The sample taken for sequencing was peripheral blood. This clonotype was sampled from a man older than 75 with active or convalescent COVID-19. The CDR3 nucleotides read TGTGCCAGTAGTCCCTCGACAGGAGGCAATCAGCCCCAGCATTTT. Its translation: CASSPSTGGNQPQHF.